This record looks at one T cell receptor beta chain sequence and its context. Its antigen is still unknown. No quality values exist for individual bases; no much larger clone is one base distant. This specimen comes from a study of low-dose radiotherapy and immunotherapy resistance in tumors (dated by TCRdb to between 2021 and 2022). For the wider study: In Cohort 1, each fraction delivered 0.5 Gy every 2 weeks, and the prescribed total PTV dose was 6.5 Gy. For Cohort 2, the dose was 1 Gy per fraction given every two weeks, adding up to 13 Gy in total across 26 weeks. Patients were given nivolumab as a 240 mg flat dose every two weeks and ipilimumab at 1 mg/kg every six weeks, with both drugs delivered intravenously. Cyclophosphamide 200 mg/m2 was given intravenously every two weeks, one day before each radiation and immunotherapy administration. Patients took aspirin 300 mg orally once daily for four cycles, starting on cycle 1 day 1. No randomization into treatment groups was done for the people taking part in the trial. Eight patients were included in the translational analysis: three from the first dose cohort and the first five from the second dose cohort.

The donors came from RACIN, which was a single-arm phase I dose-escalation trial that paired nivolumab and ipilimumab with aspirin, low-dose cyclophosphamide and low-dose radiotherapy. Patients with advanced, TIL-negative solid tumors were considered eligible. To make first-strand cDNA, Superscript III was used along with a set of TRAV- and TRBV-specific primers so that both the TCRalpha and TCRbeta chains were covered. An approximately 19-cycle PCR with Phusion amplified the TCRs, pairing a constant-region primer with the adapter that was attached to the V primers. Isolated mRNA was amplified with the MessageAmp II aRNA Amplification Kit, using a roughly 15-hour in vitro transcription at 37°C. The Dynabeads mRNA DIRECT Purification Kit was used to isolate the mRNA for TCR sequencing. A second approximately 23-cycle Phusion PCR added indexed Illumina adapters, and products were purified with AMPure XP beads. As for the authors' bioinformatics: Custom Perl scripts pooled TCR sequences encoding the same protein, removed out-of-frame sequences and computed each clonotype's abundance. Any TCR sequence backed by just one read was left out of the analysis. Among the metrics used to describe the repertoires were Shannon entropy, Gini index, clonality, richness, and the frequency of TCRs shared between repertoires. Through fastp at Q25 and MiXCR, TCRdb rebuilt clones from the public reads, retaining in-frame beta chains. Rows are combined by CDR3 protein, so each entry shows the most common genes and DNA. V and J calls and clone size were set by TCRdb, not the authors. The sample table holds around 9,300 distinct CDR3 sequences, of which approximately 69% were seen once. The top ten clones comprise approximately 6.5% of the sample.

The source of this sequence is a human donor with advanced metastatic prostate, ovarian, gallbladder or colorectal cancer (not recorded which). This table probably holds off-target reads from a library built for another chain.

The CDR3 protein: CASSQGWQGGFNTGELFF. The nucleotides are TGTGCCAGTAGTCAAGGTTGGCAGGGAGGGTTCAACACCGGGGAGCTGTTTTTT. The sequence joins TRBV19 to TRBJ2-2, with TRBD2 identical over 7 junction bases. Taken from the germline V gene (reference sequence), the CDR1 and CDR2 loops are LNHDA and SQIVND. The CDR3 runs 18 residues from the cysteine to the phenylalanine. The kept DNA is CDR3 alone, 54 bases in frame from the first base. V is cut back by 5 bases and J by 2 bases, with 14 bases in the junction unmatched.